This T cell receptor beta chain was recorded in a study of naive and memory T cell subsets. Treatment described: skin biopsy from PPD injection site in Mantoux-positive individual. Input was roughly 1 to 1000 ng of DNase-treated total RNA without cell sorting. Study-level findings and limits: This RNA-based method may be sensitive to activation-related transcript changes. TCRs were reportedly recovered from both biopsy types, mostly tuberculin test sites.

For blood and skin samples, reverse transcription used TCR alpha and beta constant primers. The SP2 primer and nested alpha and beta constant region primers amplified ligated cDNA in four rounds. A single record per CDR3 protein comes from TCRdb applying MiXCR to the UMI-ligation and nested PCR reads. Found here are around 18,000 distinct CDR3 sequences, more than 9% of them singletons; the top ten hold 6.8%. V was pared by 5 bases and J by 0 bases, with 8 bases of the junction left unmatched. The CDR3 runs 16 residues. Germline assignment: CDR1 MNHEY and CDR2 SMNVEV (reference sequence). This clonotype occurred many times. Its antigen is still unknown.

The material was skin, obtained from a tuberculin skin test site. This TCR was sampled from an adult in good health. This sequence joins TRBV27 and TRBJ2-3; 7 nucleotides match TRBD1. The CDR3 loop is CASSPTRQGSTDTQYF. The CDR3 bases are TGTGCCAGCAGTCCAACCAGACAGGGCAGCACAGATACGCAGTATTTT.